This T cell receptor (beta chain) was captured in a study of T-cell reconstitution after alpha-beta-depleted transplantation in children. Broader study findings: About two months after transplant, alpha-beta T cells reportedly came from several hundred expanded graft clones. A year had passed since transplant, and T-cell counts and diversity by then came mostly from newly produced T cells. Some patients owed their high day-60 TCRbeta diversity to surviving recipient T cells and thymic progenitors.

Unique molecular identifiers were incorporated when the TCRbeta library was constructed. MiXCR was run by TCRdb on the PCR reads, yielding one entry per CDR3 protein. The sample yields about 580,000 distinct CDR3 sequences, 20% to 25% seen once. Germline lookup yields CDR1 SQVTM and CDR2 ANQGSEA. The V gene lost 4 bases and the J gene lost 2 bases, with 8 bases spanning the gap. The CDR3 covers 13 residues. This clonotype was observed a few times. Its specificity is not known. This clonotype originated in a boy less than two years old who had a stem cell transplant for acute myeloid leukemia, so the T cells may come from the graft donor. The sample here was PBMCs, mostly from graft donor cells, taken 360 days after TCRalphabeta/CD19-depleted stem cell transplant. The V gene is TRBV29-1, the J gene TRBJ1-4; D not certain. The CDR3 reads CSVAGRTNEKLFF. The CDR3 bases are TGCAGCGTTGCAGGCCGCACTAATGAAAAACTGTTTTTT.